The 25 T cell receptor beta chains below come from one sample, sequenced in a study of blood T cell repertoires in COVID-19 (dated by TCRdb to the early 2020s). The library was made by the immunoSEQ multiplex PCR assay. The source is immuneACCESS, and TCRdb retained only in-frame sequences with V and J called. Part of the clones is not carried over; for the studies checked, unresolved V genes explain less than half of this, and the remainder is unexplained. The sample contains 150,000 to 200,000 clones, around 77% of them found a single time. 6.5% to 8% of the sample lies in the top ten. The sample was peripheral blood. These receptor sequences come from a man aged 65-85 years with active or convalescent COVID-19.

A note on this clone: A read error may produce the germline difference seen at one junction end. The chain uses TRBV2 and TRBJ1-2, with a tentative D call TRBD1 (5 bases). Germline CDR1 SNHLY, CDR2 FYNNEI. This CDR3 has 14 residues. The CDR3 nucleotides read TGTGCCAGCAGAGAAGACAGTTCTAACTATGGCTACACCTTC. It yields the protein CASREDSSNYGYTF.

The CDR3 region has the DNA TGTGCCAGCAGCTGGGGCAGCGTCCTGGGTGGCTACACCTTC. It specifies CASSWGSVLGGYTF. The chain uses TRBV6-2 or TRBV6-3 and TRBJ1-2; perhaps TRBD1 as D (5 bases). The CDR3 is 14 residues long. V lost 6 bases to trimming and J lost 7 bases, with 18 bases between them. Germline loops: CDR1 MNHEY, CDR2 SVGEGT.

The V and J genes are TRBV13 and TRBJ2-5; TRBD1 matches 9 bases. Germline CDR1 reads PRHDT; CDR2 reads FYEKMQ (reference sequence). There are 15 residues in the CDR3. The ends lost 1 base at V and 2 bases at J; junction bases unmatched: 2. In nucleotides, the CDR3 is TGTGCCAGCAGCTTAGCGGGACAGGGACAAGAGACCCAGTACTTC. It yields the protein CASSLAGQGQETQYF.

As concerns this clone: In the same sample, other DNA sequences code for this CDR3. The DNA of the CDR3 is TGTGCCAGCTCACTAGGACAGGGTCCTAATGAAAAACTGTTTTTT. It yields the protein CASSLGQGPNEKLFF. The V call is TRBV18, the J call TRBJ1-4, with TRBD1 identical over 8 bases. This CDR3 has 15 residues. The V gene end was trimmed by 4 bases and the J gene end by 3 bases; junction bases not matched to a gene: 4. Per germline, CDR1 KGHSH and CDR2 LQKENI.

This clone turned up a few times. The CDR3 region is CASAENTIYF. The CDR3 nucleotides are TGTGCCAGTGCGGAGAACACCATATATTTT. The chain combines TRBV6-5 with TRBJ1-3; D gene uncertain. The V end lost 9 bases, the J end lost 7 bases, and 7 bases lay between the germline ends. Germline loops: CDR1 MNHEY, CDR2 SVGAGI. The CDR3 length is 10 residues.

This clone was picked up a small number of times. V is TRBV30 and J is TRBJ2-1, with a weak D call TRBD2 (6 bases). V lost 1 base to trimming and J lost 6 bases, with 16 bases between them. The CDR3 is 15 amino acids. Germline CDR1 and CDR2: GTSNPN and SVGIG (reference sequence). The CDR3: CAWSDSRLGFNEQFF. The CDR3 DNA sequence: TGTGCCTGGAGTGACTCCCGACTAGGCTTCAATGAGCAGTTCTTC.

The rearrangement uses TRBV3-1 (or the pseudogene TRBV3-2) and TRBJ2-7, with 10 bases lining up with TRBD2. This CDR3 has 16 residues. V was clipped by 0 bases and J by 2 bases; unmatched bases: 4. Germline values: CDR1 LGHDT, CDR2 YNNKEL (reference sequence). CDR3 in DNA: TGTGCCAGCAGCCAAGACGGACTAGCGGTTACCTACGAGCAGTACTTC. As protein: CASSQDGLAVTYEQYF.

This chain connects TRBV7-9 to TRBJ2-3; D gene unclear. The CDR3 contains 13 residues. Looked up from germline, CDR1 is SEHNR and CDR2 is FQNEAQ (reference sequence). V shed 5 bases and J shed 0 bases, with 6 bases lying between them. CDR3 loop: CASSPSSTDTQYF. Written as DNA, the CDR3 is TGTGCCAGCAGCCCCTCTAGCACAGATACGCAGTATTTT.

The chain uses TRBV4-3 and TRBJ2-7, with 7 bases identical to TRBD2. The J segment lost 4 bases and the V segment lost 1 base, leaving 19 bases of the junction unmatched. CDR1 LGHNA and CDR2 YSLEER come from the germline V gene. There are 19 residues in the CDR3. Written as DNA, the CDR3 is TGCGCCAGCAGCCAAGTTAAGGGTTGGAGTCGGGAGGTTGGATACGAGCAGTACTTC. The encoded protein is CASSQVKGWSREVGYEQYF.

The chain employs TRBV5-6 and TRBJ1-5; TRBD1 matches 7 bases. V shed 5 bases and J 0 bases; nucleotides not matched to a gene: 5. CDR3 length: 15 residues. Per germline, CDR1 SGHDT and CDR2 YYEEEE. CDR3 loop: CASRRGQNSNQPQHF. The CDR3 DNA reads as TGTGCCAGCAGGCGGGGACAGAATAGCAATCAGCCCCAGCATTTT.

This rearrangement joins TRBV7-2 to TRBJ1-6, with 7 nucleotides matching TRBD1. V was clipped by 5 bases and J by 7 bases; unmatched bases: 11. This CDR3 has 16 residues. Germline V CDR1 and CDR2: SGHTA, FQGNSA. The CDR3 protein is CASSQWSLGQNSPLHF. CDR3 nucleotides: TGTGCCAGCAGCCAGTGGTCGCTGGGACAGAATTCACCCCTCCACTTT.

DNA for the CDR3: TGTGCCAGCAGCCTACTACAGGGTGGCGAAAAACTGTTTTTT. The encoded protein is CASSLLQGGEKLFF. The V gene is TRBV7-9, the J gene TRBJ1-4, with a possible D match to TRBD1 (6 bases). Germline CDR1 SEHNR, CDR2 FQNEAQ (reference sequence). The CDR3 is 14 residues long. Deletions cut 5 bases from V and 8 bases from J, with 15 bases between. Using reference TRBV7-9 and TRBJ1-4 for the parts outside the CDR3, the full variable domain is DTGVSQNPRHKITKRGQNVTFRCDPISEHNRLYWYRQTLGQGPEFLTYFQNEAQLEKSRLLSDRFSAERPKGSFSTLEIQRTEQGDSAMYLCASSLLQGGEKLFFGSGTQLSVL.

V gene TRBV30 combines with J gene TRBJ2-7; unclear D gene. CDR1 GTSNPN and CDR2 SVGIG come from the germline V gene (reference sequence). CDR3 length: 14 residues. V was shortened by 4 bases and J by 6 bases, with 19 bases between the two germline ends. DNA of the CDR3: TGTGCCTGGACCCAGCACGGGTCGTTGGGCGAGCAGTACTTC. This translates into CAWTQHGSLGEQYF.

The chain has TRBV7-2 and TRBJ1-6; D is ambiguous. This CDR3 is built from 15 residues. Trimming stripped 5 bases from V and 5 bases from J, with 13 bases between. CDR1 and CDR2 from the germline V gene are SGHTA and FQGNSA. CDR3 DNA: TGTGCCAGCAGCCCTATTGACACTCATAATTCACCCCTCCACTTT. Its translation: CASSPIDTHNSPLHF.

This clone was detected once. V and J are TRBV10-3 and TRBJ2-3; weak D call: TRBD1 (5 bases). This CDR3 region has 12 residues. The germline V gene has CDR1 ENHRY and CDR2 SYGVKD. V shed 10 bases and J shed 2 bases, with 10 bases lying between them. As DNA, the CDR3 is TGTGCCACCGCGGACACCACAGATACGCAGTATTTT. Protein product: CATADTTDTQYF.

This sequence joins TRBV3-1 (or the pseudogene TRBV3-2) and TRBJ2-5; 8 bases fit TRBD1. The CDR3 covers 14 residues. Per germline, CDR1 LGHDT and CDR2 YNNKEL (reference sequence). V shed 4 bases and J 9 bases; nucleotides not matched to a gene: 10. The CDR3 nucleotides are TGTGCCAGCAGCCTATCCGGACAGGGAAGGGCCCAGTACTTC. Translation: CASSLSGQGRAQYF.

This chain connects TRBV2 to TRBJ2-1, with 12 bases fitting TRBD2. Germline values: CDR1 SNHLY, CDR2 FYNNEI. This CDR3 comprises 15 residues. The V and J ends lost 6 bases and 3 bases, in that order; junction bases with no gene match: 3. The CDR3 is CASSLTSGGYNEQFF. The DNA for the CDR3 is TGTGCCAGCAGCCTGACTAGCGGGGGCTACAATGAGCAGTTCTTC.

This chain joins TRBV5-6 and TRBJ1-3, with D perhaps matching TRBD1 (6 bases). Trimming left V 4 bases short and J 8 bases short, with 19 bases between. The CDR3 contains 15 residues. Per germline, CDR1 SGHDT and CDR2 YYEEEE. Here the CDR3 reads CASSPVWGGGDTIYF. CDR3 in DNA: TGTGCCAGCAGCCCGGTTTGGGGCGGGGGCGACACCATATATTTT.

V usage is TRBV6-6 and J usage is TRBJ1-1; D is perhaps TRBD1 (5 bases). This CDR3 contains 15 residues. The germline V gene encodes CDR1 MNHNY and CDR2 SVGAGI (reference sequence). V shed 0 bases and J shed 0 bases, with 8 bases lying between them. CDR3 amino acids: CASSYSEGLNTEAFF. The CDR3 nucleotides are TGTGCCAGCAGTTACTCGGAGGGGTTGAACACTGAAGCTTTCTTT.

The chain carries TRBV10-1 and TRBJ2-5; 7 bases agree with TRBD1. CDR3 length: 14 amino acids. Germline lookup yields CDR1 WNHNN and CDR2 SYGVQD (reference sequence). V was pared by 4 bases and J by 2 bases, with 4 bases of the junction left unmatched. The CDR3 nucleotides read TGCGCCAGCAGTGGGATGACAGGGCAAGAGACCCAGTACTTC. This sequence encodes CASSGMTGQETQYF.

V usage is TRBV29-1 and J usage is TRBJ1-5; 7 nucleotides agree with TRBD1. The CDR3 length is 13 residues. Trimming removed 7 bases from V and 5 bases from J; junction bases left unmatched: 8. The germline CDR1 and CDR2 sequences are SQVTM and ANQGSEA. DNA of the CDR3: TGCAGCGCAATACAGGGGCCGGATCAGCCCCAGCATTTT. Its protein is CSAIQGPDQPQHF. The whole variable domain, remainder taken from reference TRBV29-1 and TRBJ1-5, is SAVISQKPSRDICQRGTSLTIQCQVDSQVTMMFWYRQQPGQSLTLIATANQGSEATYESGFVIDKFPISRPNLTFSTLTVSNMSPEDSSIYLCSAIQGPDQPQHFGDGTRLSIL.

The chain recombines TRBV18 with TRBJ1-1; D gene unclear. This CDR3 spans 15 amino acids. The germline V and J ends were trimmed by 0 bases and 4 bases, with 12 bases remaining between them. Germline-derived CDR1 and CDR2 are KGHSH and LQKENI. CDR3 nucleotide sequence: TGTGCCAGCTCACCACCGCCGCGGGCGAGCACTGAAGCTTTCTTT. Its protein product is CASSPPPRASTEAFF.

The rearrangement links TRBV6-5 to TRBJ2-3, with D possibly matching TRBD1 (5 bases). The CDR3 totals 12 residues. CDR1 MNHEY and CDR2 SVGAGI come from the germline V gene. Trimming pared 7 bases from V and 6 bases from J, leaving 11 bases between. The CDR3 DNA follows: TGTGCCAGCACCAGGGCAAGGGATACGCAGTATTTT. Translation: CASTRARDTQYF.

The chain couples TRBV4-1 to TRBJ2-3, with 16 bases fitting TRBD2. The CDR3 has 17 amino acids. The J segment lost 4 bases and the V segment lost 3 bases, leaving 4 bases of the junction unmatched. Germline V gives CDR1 MGHRA, CDR2 YSYEKL. The CDR3 sequence is CASSHSGLAGGADTQYF. The CDR3 nucleotides are TGCGCCAGCAGCCACTCGGGACTAGCGGGGGGGGCAGATACGCAGTATTTT.

The chain has TRBV14 and TRBJ1-1; 7 bases match TRBD1. Germline CDR1 SGHDN, CDR2 FVKESK. This CDR3 comprises 13 residues. The trim removed 5 bases at V and 6 bases at J, leaving 6 bases unmatched. The CDR3 nucleotides read TGTGCCAGCAGCTCTCGACAGGGTGCTGAAGCTTTCTTT. Residues: CASSSRQGAEAFF.